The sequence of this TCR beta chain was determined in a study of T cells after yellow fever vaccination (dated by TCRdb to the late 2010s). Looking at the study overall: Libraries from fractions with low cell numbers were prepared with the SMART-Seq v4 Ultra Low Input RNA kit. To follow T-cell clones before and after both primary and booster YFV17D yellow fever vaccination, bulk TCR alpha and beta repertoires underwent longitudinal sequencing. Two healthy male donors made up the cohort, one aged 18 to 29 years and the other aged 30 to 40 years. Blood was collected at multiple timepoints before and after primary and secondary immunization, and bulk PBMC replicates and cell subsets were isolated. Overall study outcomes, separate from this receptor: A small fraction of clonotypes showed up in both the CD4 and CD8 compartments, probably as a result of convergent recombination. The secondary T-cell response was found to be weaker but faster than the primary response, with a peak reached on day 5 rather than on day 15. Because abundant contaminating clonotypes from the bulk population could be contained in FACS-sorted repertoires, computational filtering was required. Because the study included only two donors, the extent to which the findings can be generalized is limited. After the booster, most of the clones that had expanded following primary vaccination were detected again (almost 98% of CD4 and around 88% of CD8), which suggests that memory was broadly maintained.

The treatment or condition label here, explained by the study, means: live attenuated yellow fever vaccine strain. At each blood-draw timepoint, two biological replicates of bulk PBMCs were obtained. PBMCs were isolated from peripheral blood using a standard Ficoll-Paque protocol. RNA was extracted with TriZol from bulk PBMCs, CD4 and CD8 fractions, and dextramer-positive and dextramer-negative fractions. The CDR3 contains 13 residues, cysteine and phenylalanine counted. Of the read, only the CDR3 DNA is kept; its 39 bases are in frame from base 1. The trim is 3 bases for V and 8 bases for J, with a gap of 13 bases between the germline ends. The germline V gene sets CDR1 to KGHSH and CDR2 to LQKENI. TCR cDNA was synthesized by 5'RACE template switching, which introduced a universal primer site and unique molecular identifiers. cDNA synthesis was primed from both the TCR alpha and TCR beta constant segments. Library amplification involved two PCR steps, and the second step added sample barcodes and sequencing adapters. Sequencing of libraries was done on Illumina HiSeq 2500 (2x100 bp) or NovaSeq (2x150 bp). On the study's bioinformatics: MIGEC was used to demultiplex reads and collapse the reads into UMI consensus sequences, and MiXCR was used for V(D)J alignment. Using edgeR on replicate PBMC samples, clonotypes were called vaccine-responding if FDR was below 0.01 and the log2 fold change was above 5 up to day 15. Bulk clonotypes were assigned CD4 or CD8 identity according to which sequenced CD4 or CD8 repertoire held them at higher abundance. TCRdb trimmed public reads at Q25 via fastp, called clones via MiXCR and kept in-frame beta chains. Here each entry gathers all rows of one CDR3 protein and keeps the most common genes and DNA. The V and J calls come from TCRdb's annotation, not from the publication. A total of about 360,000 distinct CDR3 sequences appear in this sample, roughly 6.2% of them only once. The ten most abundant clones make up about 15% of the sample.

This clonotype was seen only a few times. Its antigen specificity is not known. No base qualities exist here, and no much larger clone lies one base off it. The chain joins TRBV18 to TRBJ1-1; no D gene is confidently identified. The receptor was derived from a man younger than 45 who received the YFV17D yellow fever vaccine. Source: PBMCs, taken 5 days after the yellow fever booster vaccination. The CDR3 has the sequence CASSPKNQAEAFF. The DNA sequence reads TGTGCCAGCTCACCCAAGAACCAGGCCGAAGCTTTCTTT.